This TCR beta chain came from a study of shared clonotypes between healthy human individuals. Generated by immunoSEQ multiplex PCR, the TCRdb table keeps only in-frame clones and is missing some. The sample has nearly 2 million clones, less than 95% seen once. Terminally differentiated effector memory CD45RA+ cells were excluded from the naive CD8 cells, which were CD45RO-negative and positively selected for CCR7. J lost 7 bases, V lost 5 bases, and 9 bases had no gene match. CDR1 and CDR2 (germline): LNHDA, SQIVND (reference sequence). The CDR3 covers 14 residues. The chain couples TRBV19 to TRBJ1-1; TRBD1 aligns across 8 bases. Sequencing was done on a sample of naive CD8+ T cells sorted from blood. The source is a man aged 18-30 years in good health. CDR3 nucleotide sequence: TGTGCCAGTAGTCCGACAGGGGAGTTTGGTGAAGCTTTCTTT. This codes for CASSPTGEFGEAFF.